This T cell receptor (beta chain) was obtained from a study of identical twins. Whole-study findings and limits: Models underpredicted monozygotic twin sharing of out-of-frame TCR alpha. The study found excess low generation probability among twin-shared out-of-frame alpha sequences.

There are a few counts of this clonotype. The antigen is unknown. One end of the junction does not line up with germline, which may come from a read error. Unique molecular identifiers were present on the cDNA, which also gained a universal primer site by template switching. TCRdb fed the 5' RACE reads into MiXCR, producing one record per CDR3 protein. The sample lists roughly 700,000 distinct CDR3 sequences; about 9.4% were seen once. CDR3 length: 13 residues. Germline lookup yields CDR1 SGHRS and CDR2 YFSETQ. These sequences were also reported in another study, on yellow fever vaccine responses in identical twins. That work states: After vaccination, twins' T cell response reportedly seemed partly convergent, partly personalized.

The sequence came from a woman aged 18-35 years in good health. The material sequenced was PBMCs. The chain uses TRBV5-1 and TRBJ1-1, with D unresolved. Here the CDR3 DNA reads TGCGCCAGCAGGGAGGGCATGAACAATGAAGCTTTCTTT. This gives the protein CASREGMNNEAFF.